A selection of T cell receptor beta chains follows, all from one sample in a study of vaccination effects on CD4 cells after COVID-19. Assay used: immunoSEQ multiplex PCR; TCRdb lists only in-frame clones, some missing. The table records under 75,000 clones, roughly 80% of them present only once. Their target antigens are unknown. The starting material was CD4+ T cells from PBMCs cultured with SARS-CoV-2 spike peptides, obtained before COVID-19 vaccination. These TCRs come from a human donor who received a COVID-19 vaccine. Both conserved end residues are part of each CDR3.

v_gene: TRBV18; CDR3aa: CASSPTSNREGQPQHF
v_gene: TRBV5-1; CDR3aa: CASSLGSGTAVNEKLFF
v_gene: TRBV2; CDR3aa: CASSAGTSRETQYF
v_gene: TRBV20-1; CDR3aa: CSASQGVAGELFF
v_gene: TRBV7-2; CDR3aa: CASSPTSGNTGELFF
v_gene: TRBV5-4; CDR3aa: CASSLPSGGAETQYF
v_gene: TRBV12-3/TRBV12-4; CDR3aa: CASSLRRNEQFF
v_gene: TRBV24-1; CDR3aa: CATSAAGYGYTF
v_gene: TRBV7-2; CDR3aa: CASSRFVGADRELFF
v_gene: TRBV12-5; CDR3aa: CASGLEGQGAANEQFF
v_gene: TRBV19; CDR3aa: CATQQGASFNYGYTF
v_gene: TRBV6-1; CDR3aa: CASTELAGGPGTQYF
v_gene: TRBV6-5; CDR3aa: CASRRGGSGNYGYTF